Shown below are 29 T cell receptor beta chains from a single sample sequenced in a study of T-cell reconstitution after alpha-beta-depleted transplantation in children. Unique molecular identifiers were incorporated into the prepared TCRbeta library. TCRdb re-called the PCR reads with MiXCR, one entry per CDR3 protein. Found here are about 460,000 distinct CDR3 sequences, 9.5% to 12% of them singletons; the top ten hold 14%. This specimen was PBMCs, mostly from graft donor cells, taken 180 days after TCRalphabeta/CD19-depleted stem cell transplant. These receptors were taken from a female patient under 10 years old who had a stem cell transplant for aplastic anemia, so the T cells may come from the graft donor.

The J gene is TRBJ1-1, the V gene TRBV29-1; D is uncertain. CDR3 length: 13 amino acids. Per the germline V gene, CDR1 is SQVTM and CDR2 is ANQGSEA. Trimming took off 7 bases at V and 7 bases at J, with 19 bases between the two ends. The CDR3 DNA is TGCAGCGCCCTCCGCCAGGACCCGTTTGAAGCTTTCTTT. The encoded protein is CSALRQDPFEAFF.

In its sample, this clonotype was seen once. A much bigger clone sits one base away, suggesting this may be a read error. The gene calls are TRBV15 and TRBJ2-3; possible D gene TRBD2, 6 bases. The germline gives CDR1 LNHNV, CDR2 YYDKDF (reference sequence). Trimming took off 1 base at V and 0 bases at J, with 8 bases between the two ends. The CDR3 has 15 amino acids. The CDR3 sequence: CATSRGGTSTDTQYF. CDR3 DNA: TGTGCCACCAGCAGAGGTGGGACTAGCACAGATACGCAGTATTTT.

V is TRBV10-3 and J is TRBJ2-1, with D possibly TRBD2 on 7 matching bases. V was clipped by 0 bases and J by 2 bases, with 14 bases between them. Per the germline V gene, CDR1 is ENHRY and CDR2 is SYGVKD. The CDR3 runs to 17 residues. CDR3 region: CAISESWGRETYNEQFF. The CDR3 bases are TGTGCCATCAGTGAGTCCTGGGGGCGGGAGACCTACAATGAGCAGTTCTTC.

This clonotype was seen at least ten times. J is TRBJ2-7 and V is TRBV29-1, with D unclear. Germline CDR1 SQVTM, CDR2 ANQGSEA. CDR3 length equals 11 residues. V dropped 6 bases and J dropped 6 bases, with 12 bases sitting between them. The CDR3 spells CSVGLLAEQYF. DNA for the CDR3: TGCAGCGTAGGGCTGTTGGCCGAGCAGTACTTC.

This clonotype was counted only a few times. The CDR3 DNA is TGTGCCACCAGTGATGCCCCCCCAGCACAGCGTGGAAATGAGCAGTTCTTC. This sequence encodes CATSDAPPAQRGNEQFF. This chain uses TRBV24-1 with TRBJ2-1, with no clear D. The germline CDR1 and CDR2 sequences are KGHDR and SFDVKD. This CDR3 comprises 17 residues. Trimming left V 3 bases short and J 7 bases short, with 21 bases between.

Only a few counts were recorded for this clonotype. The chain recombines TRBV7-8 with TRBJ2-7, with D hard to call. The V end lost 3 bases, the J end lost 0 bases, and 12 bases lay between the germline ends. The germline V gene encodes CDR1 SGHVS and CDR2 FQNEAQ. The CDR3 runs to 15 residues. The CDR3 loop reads CASSFEELLSYEQYF. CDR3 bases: TGTGCCAGCAGCTTTGAGGAGCTCCTCTCCTACGAGCAGTACTTC.

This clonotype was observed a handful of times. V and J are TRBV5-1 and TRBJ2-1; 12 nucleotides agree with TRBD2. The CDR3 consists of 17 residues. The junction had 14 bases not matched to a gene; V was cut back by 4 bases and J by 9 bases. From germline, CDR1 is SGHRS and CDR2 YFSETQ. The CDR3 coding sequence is TGCGCCAGCAGCGAGGGACTAGCGGGCCCCAACGGCATTGAGCAGTTCTTC. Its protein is CASSEGLAGPNGIEQFF.

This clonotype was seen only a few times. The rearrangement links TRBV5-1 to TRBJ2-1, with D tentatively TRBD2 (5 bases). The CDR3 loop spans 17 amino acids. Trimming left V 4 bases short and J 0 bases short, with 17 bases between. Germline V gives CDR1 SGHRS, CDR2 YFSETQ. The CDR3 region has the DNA TGCGCCAGCAGCCCACTCAGGACTGGCAGCTCCTACAATGAGCAGTTCTTC. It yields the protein CASSPLRTGSSYNEQFF.

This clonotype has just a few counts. Here the CDR3 DNA reads TGTGCCAGCAGCAGGGGCAGGAAACCCTTAACTTATGGCTACACCTTC. As protein: CASSRGRKPLTYGYTF. The chain has TRBV6-1 and TRBJ1-2; TRBD1 might be the D (6 bases). Germline CDR1 reads MNHNS; CDR2 reads SASEGT. The CDR3 is made up of 16 amino acids. Trimming took off 6 bases at V and 5 bases at J, with 22 bases between the two ends.

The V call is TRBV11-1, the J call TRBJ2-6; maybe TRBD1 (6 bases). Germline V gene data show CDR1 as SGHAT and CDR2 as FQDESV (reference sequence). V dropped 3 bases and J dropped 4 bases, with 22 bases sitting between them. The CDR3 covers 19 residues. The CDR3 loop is CASSFSLGRGDSGANVLTF. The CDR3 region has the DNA TGTGCCAGCAGCTTCTCGTTGGGCAGGGGTGATTCCGGGGCCAACGTCCTGACTTTC.

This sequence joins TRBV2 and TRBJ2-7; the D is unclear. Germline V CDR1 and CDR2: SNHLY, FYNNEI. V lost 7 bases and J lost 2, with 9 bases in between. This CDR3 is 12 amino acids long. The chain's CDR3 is CASNEFPYEQYV. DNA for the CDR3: TGTGCCAGCAATGAGTTTCCCTACGAGCAGTACGTC.

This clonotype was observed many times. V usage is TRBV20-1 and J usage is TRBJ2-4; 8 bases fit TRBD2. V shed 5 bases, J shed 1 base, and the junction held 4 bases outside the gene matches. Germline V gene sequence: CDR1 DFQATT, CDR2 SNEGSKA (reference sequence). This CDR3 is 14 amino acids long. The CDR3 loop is CSALSGAAKNIQYF. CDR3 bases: TGCAGTGCTCTTAGCGGGGCTGCCAAAAACATTCAGTACTTC.

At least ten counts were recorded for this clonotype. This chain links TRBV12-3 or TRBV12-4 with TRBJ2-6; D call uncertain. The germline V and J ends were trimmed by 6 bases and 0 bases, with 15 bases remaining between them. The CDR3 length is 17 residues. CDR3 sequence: CASSPGYPSSGANVLTF. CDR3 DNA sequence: TGTGCCAGCAGCCCCGGGTACCCCTCCTCTGGGGCCAACGTCCTGACTTTC.

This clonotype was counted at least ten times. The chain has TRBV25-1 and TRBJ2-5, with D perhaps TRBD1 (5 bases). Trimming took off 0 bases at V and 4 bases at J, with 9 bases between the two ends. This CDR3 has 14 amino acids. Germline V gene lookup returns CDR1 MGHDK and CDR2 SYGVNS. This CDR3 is CASSEYSGPETQYF. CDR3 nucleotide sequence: TGTGCCAGCAGTGAATACTCAGGGCCAGAGACCCAGTACTTC. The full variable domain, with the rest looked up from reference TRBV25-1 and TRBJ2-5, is EADIYQTPRYLVIGTGKKITLECSQTMGHDKMYWYQQDPGMELHLIHYSYGVNSTEKGDLSSESTVSRIRTEHFPLTLESARPSHTSQYLCASSEYSGPETQYFGPGTRLLVL.

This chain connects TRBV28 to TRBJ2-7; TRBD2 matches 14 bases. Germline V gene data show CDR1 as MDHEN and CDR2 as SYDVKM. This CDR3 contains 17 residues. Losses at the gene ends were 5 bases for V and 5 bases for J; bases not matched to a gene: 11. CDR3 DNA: TGTGCCAGCAGTCCCCGACTAGCGGGAGGGCCGGAGCACGAGCAGTACTTC. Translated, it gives CASSPRLAGGPEHEQYF. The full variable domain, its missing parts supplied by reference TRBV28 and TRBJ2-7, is DVKVTQSSRYLVKRTGEKVFLECVQDMDHENMFWYRQDPGLGLRLIYFSYDVKMKEKGDIPEGYSVSREKKERFSLILESASTNQTSMYLCASSPRLAGGPEHEQYFGPGTRLTVT.

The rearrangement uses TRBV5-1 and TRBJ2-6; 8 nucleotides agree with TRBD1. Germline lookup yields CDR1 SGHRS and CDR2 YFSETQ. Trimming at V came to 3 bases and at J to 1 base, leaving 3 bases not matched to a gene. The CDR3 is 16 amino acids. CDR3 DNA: TGCGCCAGCAGCTGGGACAGGCATTCTGGGGCCAACGTCCTGACTTTC. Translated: CASSWDRHSGANVLTF.

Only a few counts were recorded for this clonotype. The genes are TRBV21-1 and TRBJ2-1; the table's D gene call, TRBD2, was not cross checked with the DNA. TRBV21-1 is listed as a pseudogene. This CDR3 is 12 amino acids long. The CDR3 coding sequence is TGTGCCAGCAGCCATCCGGCCCCCCGGCAGTTCTTC. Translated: CASSHPAPRQFF.

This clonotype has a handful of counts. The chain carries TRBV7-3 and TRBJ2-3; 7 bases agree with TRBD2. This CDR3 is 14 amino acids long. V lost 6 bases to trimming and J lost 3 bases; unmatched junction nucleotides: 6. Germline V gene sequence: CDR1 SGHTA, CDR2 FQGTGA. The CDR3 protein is CASSLGGETDTQYF. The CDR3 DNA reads TGTGCCAGCAGTCTGGGAGGGGAGACAGATACGCAGTATTTT.

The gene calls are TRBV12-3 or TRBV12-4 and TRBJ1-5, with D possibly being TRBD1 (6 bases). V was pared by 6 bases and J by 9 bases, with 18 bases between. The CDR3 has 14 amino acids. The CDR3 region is CASRPSTGTGPQHF. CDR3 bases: TGTGCCAGCAGGCCTTCGACAGGTACGGGGCCCCAGCATTTT.

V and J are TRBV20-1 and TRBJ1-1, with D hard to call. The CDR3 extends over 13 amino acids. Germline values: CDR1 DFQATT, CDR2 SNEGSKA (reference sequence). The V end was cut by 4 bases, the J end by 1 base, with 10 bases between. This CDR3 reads CSANRMANTEAFF. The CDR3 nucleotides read TGCAGTGCTAACAGAATGGCGAACACTGAAGCTTTCTTT.

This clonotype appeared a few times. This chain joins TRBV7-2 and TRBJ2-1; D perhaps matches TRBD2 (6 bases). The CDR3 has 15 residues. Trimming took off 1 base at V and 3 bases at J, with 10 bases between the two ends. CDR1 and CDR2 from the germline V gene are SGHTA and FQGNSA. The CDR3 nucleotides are TGTGCCAGCAGCTTAGGCAGGCGGGACTACAATGAGCAGTTCTTC. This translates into CASSLGRRDYNEQFF. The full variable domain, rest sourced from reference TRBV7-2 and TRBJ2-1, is GAGVSQSPSNKVTEKGKDVELRCDPISGHTALYWYRQSLGQGLEFLIYFQGNSAPDKSGLPSDRFSAERTGGSVSTLTIQRTQQEDSAVYLCASSLGRRDYNEQFFGPGTRLTVL.

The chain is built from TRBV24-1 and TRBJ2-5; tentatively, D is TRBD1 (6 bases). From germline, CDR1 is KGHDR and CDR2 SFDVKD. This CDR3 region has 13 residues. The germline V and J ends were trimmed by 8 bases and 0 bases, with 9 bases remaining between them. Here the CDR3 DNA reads TGTGCCACCAAGGGGGACAACCAAGAGACCCAGTACTTC. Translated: CATKGDNQETQYF.

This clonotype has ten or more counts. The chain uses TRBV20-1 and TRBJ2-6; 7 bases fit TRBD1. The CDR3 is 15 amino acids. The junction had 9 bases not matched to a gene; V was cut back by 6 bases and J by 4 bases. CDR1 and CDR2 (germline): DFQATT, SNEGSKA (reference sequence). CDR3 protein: CSAPNQGVGANVLTF. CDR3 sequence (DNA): TGCAGTGCCCCTAACCAGGGGGTCGGGGCCAACGTCCTGACTTTC.

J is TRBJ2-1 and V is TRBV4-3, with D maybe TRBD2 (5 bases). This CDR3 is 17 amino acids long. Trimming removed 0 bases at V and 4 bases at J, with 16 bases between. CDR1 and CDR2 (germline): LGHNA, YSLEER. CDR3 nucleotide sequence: TGCGCCAGCAGCCAAGATCGTAGGATGAGGGCTTACAATGAGCAGTTCTTC. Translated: CASSQDRRMRAYNEQFF.

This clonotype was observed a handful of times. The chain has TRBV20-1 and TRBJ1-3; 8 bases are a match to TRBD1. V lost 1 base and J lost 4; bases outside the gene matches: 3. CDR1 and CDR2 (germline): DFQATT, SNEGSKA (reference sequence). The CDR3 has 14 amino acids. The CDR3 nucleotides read TGCAGTGCTAGAGGACAGGGGTGGGGAAACACCATATATTTT. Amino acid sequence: CSARGQGWGNTIYF.

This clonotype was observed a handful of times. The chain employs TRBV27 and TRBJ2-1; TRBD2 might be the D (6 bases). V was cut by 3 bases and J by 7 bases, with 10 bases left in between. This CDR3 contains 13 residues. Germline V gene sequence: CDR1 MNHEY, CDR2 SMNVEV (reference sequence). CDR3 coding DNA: TGTGCCAGCAGTTTCCGGGGGATGAATGAGCAGTTCTTC. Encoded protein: CASSFRGMNEQFF.

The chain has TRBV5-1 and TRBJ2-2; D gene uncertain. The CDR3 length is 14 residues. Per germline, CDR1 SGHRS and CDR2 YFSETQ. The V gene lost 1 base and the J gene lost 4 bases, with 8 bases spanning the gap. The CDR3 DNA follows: TGCGCCAGCAGCTTGCCCCTAAGCACCGGGGAGCTGTTTTTT. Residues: CASSLPLSTGELFF.

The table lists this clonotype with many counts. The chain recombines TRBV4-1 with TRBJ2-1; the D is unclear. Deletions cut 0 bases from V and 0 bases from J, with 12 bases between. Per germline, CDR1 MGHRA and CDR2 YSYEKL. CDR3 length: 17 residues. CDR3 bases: TGCGCCAGCAGCCAAGAACAGCGCCGGGCCTCCTACAATGAGCAGTTCTTC. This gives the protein CASSQEQRRASYNEQFF.

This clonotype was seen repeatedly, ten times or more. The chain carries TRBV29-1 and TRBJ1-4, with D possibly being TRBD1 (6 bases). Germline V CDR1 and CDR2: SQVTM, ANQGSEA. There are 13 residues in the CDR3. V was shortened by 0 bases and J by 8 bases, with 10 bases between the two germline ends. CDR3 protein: CSVEDRGREKLFF. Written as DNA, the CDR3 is TGCAGCGTTGAAGACAGGGGTCGAGAAAAACTGTTTTTT. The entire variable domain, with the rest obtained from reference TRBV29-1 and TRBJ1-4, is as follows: SAVISQKPSRDICQRGTSLTIQCQVDSQVTMMFWYRQQPGQSLTLIATANQGSEATYESGFVIDKFPISRPNLTFSTLTVSNMSPEDSSIYLCSVEDRGREKLFFGSGTQLSVL.